One sample yielded the 20 T cell receptor beta chains listed below, sequenced in a study of patients and donors after allogeneic stem cell transplantation. TCRdb used MiXCR to reprocess the RT-PCR reads, holding one entry per CDR3 protein. This table holds about 200,000 distinct CDR3 sequences, 41% found once. Sequencing was done on a sample of blood, either unsorted or a sorted T cell fraction (not recorded which). The receptor source for this set is a human donor who was either an allogeneic HSCT recipient or a stem cell or donor lymphocyte infusion donor (not recorded which). It is not recorded whose cells these are; they may come from a transplant donor.

This clonotype was observed a handful of times. CDR3 bases: TGCGCCAGCAGCCAAGATCCGGGGTCTGAAAAACTGTTTTTT. Protein product: CASSQDPGSEKLFF. The chain links TRBV4-3 to TRBJ1-4, with D uncertain. V gave up 0 bases and J gave up 7 bases, with 9 bases separating them. Germline CDR1 reads LGHNA; CDR2 reads YSLEER. The CDR3 spans 14 residues.

This clonotype has just a few counts. The chain is built from TRBV4-3 and TRBJ1-4; D is undetermined. V lost 0 bases and J 0 bases, leaving 8 bases between the germline ends. The germline CDR1 and CDR2 sequences are LGHNA and YSLEER. CDR3 length: 16 residues. The CDR3 DNA reads TGCGCCAGCAGCCAAGATCGGGGAGCAACTAATGAAAAACTGTTTTTT. Translating it yields CASSQDRGATNEKLFF.

This clonotype was detected only a few times. CDR3 sequence (DNA): TGTGCCAGCAGTCCACTCAGGGCGGATACGCAGTATTTT. Protein product: CASSPLRADTQYF. The chain links TRBV12-3 or TRBV12-4 to TRBJ2-3; TRBD1 is a possible D gene (5 bases). The CDR3 is 13 amino acids. Trimming pared 5 bases from V and 6 bases from J, leaving 12 bases between.

The rearrangement uses TRBV27 and TRBJ2-7; 13 nucleotides agree with TRBD2. CDR1 and CDR2 (germline): MNHEY, SMNVEV (reference sequence). This CDR3 comprises 19 residues. V was clipped by 5 bases and J by 0 bases; unmatched bases: 13. The DNA of the CDR3 is TGTGCCAGCAGTCAACCGGGACTAGCGGGAACCCCTTTCTCCTACGAGCAGTACTTC. Translated: CASSQPGLAGTPFSYEQYF.

This clonotype was observed a handful of times. The V gene is TRBV24-1, the J gene TRBJ2-1; 11 nucleotides agree with TRBD2. V shed 8 bases and J 7 bases; nucleotides not matched to a gene: 9. Germline loops: CDR1 KGHDR, CDR2 SFDVKD. The CDR3 runs 15 residues. The CDR3 nucleotides are TGTGCCACCACTTCCCAGGGGACTAGCGGAAATGAGCAGTTCTTC. Residues: CATTSQGTSGNEQFF.

Of note for this clonotype: The junction does not match germline at one end; this may be a read error. V gene TRBV27 combines with J gene TRBJ1-1; unclear D gene. This CDR3 comprises 14 residues. Per germline, CDR1 MNHEY and CDR2 SMNVEV (reference sequence). The CDR3 nucleotides are TGTGCCACCAGTCGAGGGAGCATGAACACTGAAGCTTTCTTT. Translating gives CATSRGSMNTEAFF.

This clonotype has a count of ten or more. V is TRBV9 and J is TRBJ1-2, with D uncertain. Germline CDR1 and CDR2: SGDLS and YYNGEE. This CDR3 has 13 residues. Trimming removed 3 bases from V and 1 base from J, with 7 bases in between. This CDR3 is CASSGQDNYGYTF. CDR3 in DNA: TGTGCCAGCAGCGGTCAGGATAACTATGGCTACACCTTC.

The chain is built from TRBV12-3 or TRBV12-4 and TRBJ1-1, with D possibly TRBD1 on 5 matching bases. The CDR3 runs to 13 residues. V lost 7 bases, J lost 5 bases, and 14 bases lay in between. In DNA, the CDR3 is TGTGCCAGCACCCCCGGGGGGGGGACTGAAGCTTTCTTT. Translation: CASTPGGGTEAFF.

This chain connects TRBV5-6 to TRBJ2-3; D unresolved. Trimming took off 4 bases at V and 2 bases at J, with 8 bases between the two ends. This CDR3 is 13 amino acids long. In germline, CDR1 is SGHDT, CDR2 YYEEEE. This CDR3 is CASSPTNTDTQYF. DNA of the CDR3: TGTGCCAGCAGCCCAACCAACACAGATACGCAGTATTTT.

The chain carries TRBV5-1 and TRBJ1-1; D not resolved. CDR1 is SGHRS, CDR2 YFSETQ, per germline. The CDR3 is made up of 15 amino acids. V was pared by 3 bases and J by 0 bases, with 12 bases between. The CDR3 DNA is TGCGCCAGCAGCTGGGTAGATAGGATGAACACTGAAGCTTTCTTT. Its protein is CASSWVDRMNTEAFF.

This clonotype was counted between two and nine times. The V gene is TRBV7-2, the J gene TRBJ1-2; D not resolved. This CDR3 comprises 12 residues. V was pared by 5 bases and J by 7 bases, with 11 bases between. Germline CDR1 SGHTA, CDR2 FQGNSA. The CDR3 DNA reads TGTGCCAGCAGCCCGGCGGTTGGTGGCTACACCTTC. Amino acids: CASSPAVGGYTF.

This clonotype has just a few counts. The chain joins TRBV5-6 to TRBJ2-3, with TRBD2 matching over 11 bases. Germline CDR1 SGHDT, CDR2 YYEEEE. The CDR3 is 15 residues long. Losses at the gene ends were 4 bases for V and 2 bases for J; bases not matched to a gene: 3. CDR3 coding DNA: TGTGCCAGCAGCCCGGGACTAGCGGACACAGATACGCAGTATTTT. Protein sequence: CASSPGLADTDTQYF.

This clonotype was detected only a few times. The chain couples TRBV5-1 to TRBJ2-1, with D hard to call. CDR3 length: 17 residues. With 1 base removed from V and 4 bases from J, the gap between germline ends came to 18 bases. CDR1 is SGHRS, CDR2 YFSETQ, per germline. CDR3 in amino acids: CASSLRKVEVLYNEQFF. Written as DNA, the CDR3 is TGCGCCAGCAGCTTGAGGAAGGTCGAGGTCCTTTACAATGAGCAGTTCTTC.

The V and J genes are TRBV4-2 and TRBJ2-2; D remains unclear. The ends were cut back, 0 bases at V and 3 bases at J, with 8 bases in the middle. The CDR3 is 15 residues long. CDR1 is LGHNA and CDR2 is YNFKEQ in the germline V gene. The CDR3 region is CASSQEATHTGELFF. CDR3 in DNA: TGTGCCAGCAGCCAAGAGGCAACGCACACCGGGGAGCTGTTTTTT.

The CDR3 DNA reads as TGTGCCAGCAGCTTAGAGGACTACAATGAGCAGTTCTTC. Protein product: CASSLEDYNEQFF. This chain connects TRBV7-9 to TRBJ2-1; D is unresolved. Deletions cut 1 base from V and 3 bases from J, with 4 bases between. The CDR3 sequence is 13 residues long. Germline lookup yields CDR1 SEHNR and CDR2 FQNEAQ (reference sequence).

The chain combines TRBV9 with TRBJ1-1, with 7 bases fitting TRBD1. Germline lookup yields CDR1 SGDLS and CDR2 YYNGEE. This CDR3 has 15 amino acids. With V trimmed by 4 bases and J by 1 base, 7 bases remained unmatched. The CDR3 region is CASSPDRMGNTEAFF. As DNA, the CDR3 is TGTGCCAGCAGCCCGGACAGGATGGGGAACACTGAAGCTTTCTTT.

The chain employs TRBV4-3 and TRBJ1-1, with a tentative D call TRBD1 (6 bases). V lost 0 bases to trimming and J lost 7 bases, with 12 bases between them. Germline lookup yields CDR1 LGHNA and CDR2 YSLEER. The CDR3 is made up of 14 amino acids. Here the CDR3 DNA reads TGCGCCAGCAGCCAAGATACAGGGTTGGGTGAAGCTTTCTTT. As protein: CASSQDTGLGEAFF.

This clonotype was seen ten or more times. The rearrangement uses TRBV20-1 and TRBJ1-5; TRBD1 might be the D (6 bases). Germline values: CDR1 DFQATT, CDR2 SNEGSKA (reference sequence). The CDR3 is 12 amino acids. Between the trimmed V and J ends, which lost 4 bases and 2 bases, there was a span of 6 bases. The CDR3 loop is CSANRGNQPQHF. DNA for the CDR3: TGCAGTGCTAACAGGGGCAATCAGCCCCAGCATTTT.

This clonotype has only a few counts. The V and J genes are TRBV19 and TRBJ1-5; tentatively, D is TRBD1 (5 bases). The CDR3 totals 15 residues. V lost 5 bases and J lost 3, with 14 bases in between. The germline gives CDR1 LNHDA, CDR2 SQIVND (reference sequence). This chain's CDR3 is CASSSQGWDNQPQHF. The CDR3 DNA sequence: TGTGCCAGTAGTTCCCAGGGTTGGGACAATCAGCCCCAGCATTTT. Supplemented by reference TRBV19 and TRBJ1-5, the full variable domain reads DGGITQSPKYLFRKEGQNVTLSCEQNLNHDAMYWYRQDPGQGLRLIYYSQIVNDFQKGDIAEGYSVSREKKESFPLTVTSAQKNPTAFYLCASSSQGWDNQPQHFGDGTRLSIL.

On this clonotype: One junction end does not reproduce the germline sequence, and a read error may be involved. J is TRBJ2-1 and V is TRBV2; a weak D match, TRBD1 (6 bases). The V gene's germline CDR1 is SNHLY and CDR2 FYNNEI. The length of the CDR3 is 14 residues. CDR3 nucleotide sequence: TGTGCCAGCATTGAAGGGGGAAGGGGAAATGAGCAGTTCTTC. This gives the protein CASIEGGRGNEQFF.